The 5 T cell receptor beta chains listed next were all sequenced from one sample in a study of T-cell reconstitution after alpha-beta-depleted transplantation in children. Molecular barcoding with unique molecular identifiers was used for the TCRbeta library. TCRdb ran MiXCR on the PCR reads and lists one entry per CDR3 protein. The table has around 130,000 distinct CDR3 sequences, about 9.5% seen once. The sample here was PBMCs, mostly from graft donor cells, taken 180 days after TCRalphabeta/CD19-depleted stem cell transplant. These receptors were taken from a girl under three years old who had a stem cell transplant for combined immunodeficiency, so the T cells may come from the graft donor.

Concerning this clonotype: Being one base from a much bigger clone, this may be a read error. J is TRBJ2-4 and V is TRBV5-1; the D gene is possibly TRBD2 (6 bases). Germline V CDR1 and CDR2: SGHRS, YFSETQ. The CDR3 runs 15 residues. The DNA for the CDR3 is TGCGCCAGCAGCTTGGAGGCGGGGTCCAAAAACAGTCAGTACTTC. Its translation: CASSLEAGSKNSQYF. The entire variable domain, with the rest obtained from reference TRBV5-1 and TRBJ2-4, is as follows: KAGVTQTPRYLIKTRGQQVTLSCSPISGHRSVSWYQQTPGQGLQFLFEYFSETQRNKGNFPGRFSGRQFSNSRSEMNVSTLELGDSALYLCASSLEAGSKNSQYFGAGTRLSVL.

This rearrangement joins TRBV21-1 to TRBJ2-7; TRBD2, the table's D call, was not compared with the DNA. TRBV21-1 is annotated as a pseudogene. This CDR3 contains 14 residues. The CDR3 loop reads CASSTSGLSYEQYF. In nucleotides, the CDR3 is TGTGCCAGCAGCACCAGCGGGCTATCCTACGAGCAGTACTTC.

This chain connects TRBV5-1 to TRBJ2-3; maybe TRBD2 (5 bases). The CDR3 extends over 13 amino acids. Germline V CDR1 and CDR2: SGHRS, YFSETQ. Trimming left V 2 bases short and J 1 base short, with 5 bases between. CDR3 residues: CASSFGGTDTQYF. In DNA form, the CDR3 reads TGCGCCAGCAGCTTCGGGGGCACAGATACGCAGTATTTT.

This sequence joins TRBV5-1 and TRBJ2-7, with 7 bases identical to TRBD2. Trimming removed 3 bases from V and 6 bases from J; junction bases left unmatched: 9. The CDR3 consists of 14 residues. The germline CDR1 and CDR2 sequences are SGHRS and YFSETQ. As DNA, the CDR3 is TGCGCCAGCAGCTGGGGGGGGACGCGGCGCGAGCAGTACTTC. Encoded protein: CASSWGGTRREQYF.

This clonotype was counted many times. The chain employs TRBV5-1 and TRBJ2-1; D perhaps matches TRBD1 (5 bases). The CDR3 runs to 14 residues. Trimming took 3 bases from V and 2 from J, leaving 9 bases between them. Germline CDR1 is SGHRS and CDR2 is YFSETQ. CDR3 bases: TGCGCCAGCAGCTCAGGGTGGGCCTACAATGAGCAGTTCTTC. Protein sequence: CASSSGWAYNEQFF.